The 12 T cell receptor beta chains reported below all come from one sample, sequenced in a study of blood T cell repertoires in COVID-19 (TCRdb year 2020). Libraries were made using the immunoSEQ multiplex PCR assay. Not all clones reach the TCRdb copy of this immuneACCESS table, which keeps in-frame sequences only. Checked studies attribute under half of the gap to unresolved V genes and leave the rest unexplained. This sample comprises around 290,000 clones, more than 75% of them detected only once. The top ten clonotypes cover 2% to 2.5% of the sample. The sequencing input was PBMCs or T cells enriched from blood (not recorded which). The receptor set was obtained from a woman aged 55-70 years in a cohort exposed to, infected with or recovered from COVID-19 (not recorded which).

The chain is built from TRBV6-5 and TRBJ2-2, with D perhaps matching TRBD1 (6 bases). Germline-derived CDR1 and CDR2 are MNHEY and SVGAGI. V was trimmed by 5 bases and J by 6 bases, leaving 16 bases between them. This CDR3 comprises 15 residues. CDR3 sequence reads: CASSPPGQSPGELFF. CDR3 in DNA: TGTGCCAGCAGTCCTCCCGGACAGTCCCCCGGGGAGCTGTTTTTT.

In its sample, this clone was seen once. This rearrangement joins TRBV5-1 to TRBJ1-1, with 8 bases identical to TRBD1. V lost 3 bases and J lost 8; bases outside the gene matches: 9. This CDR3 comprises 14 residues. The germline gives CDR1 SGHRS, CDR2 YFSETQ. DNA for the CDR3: TGCGCCAGCAGCTCTAGGACAGGGTCTTCGGAAGCTTTCTTT. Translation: CASSSRTGSSEAFF.

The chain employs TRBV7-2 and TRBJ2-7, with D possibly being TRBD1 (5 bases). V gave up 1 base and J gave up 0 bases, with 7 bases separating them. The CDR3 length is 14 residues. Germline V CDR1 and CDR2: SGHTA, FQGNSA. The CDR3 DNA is TGTGCCAGCAGCTTAGGACAGAGCTCCTACGAGCAGTACTTC. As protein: CASSLGQSSYEQYF. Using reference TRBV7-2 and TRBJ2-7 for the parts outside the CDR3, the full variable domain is GAGVSQSPSNKVTEKGKDVELRCDPISGHTALYWYRQSLGQGLEFLIYFQGNSAPDKSGLPSDRFSAERTGGSVSTLTIQRTQQEDSAVYLCASSLGQSSYEQYFGPGTRLTVT.

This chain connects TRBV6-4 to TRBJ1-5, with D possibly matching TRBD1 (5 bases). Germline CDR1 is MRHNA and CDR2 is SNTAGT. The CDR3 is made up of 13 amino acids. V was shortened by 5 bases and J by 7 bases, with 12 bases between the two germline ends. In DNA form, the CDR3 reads TGTGCCAGCAGTCAGGGAATGGGACAGCCCCAGCATTTT. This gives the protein CASSQGMGQPQHF.

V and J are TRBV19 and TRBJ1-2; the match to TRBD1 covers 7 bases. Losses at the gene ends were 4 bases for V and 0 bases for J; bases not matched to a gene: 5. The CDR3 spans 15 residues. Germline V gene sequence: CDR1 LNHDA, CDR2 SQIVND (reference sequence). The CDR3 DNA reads TGTGCCAGTAGTAAACAGGGGAGCGCTAACTATGGCTACACCTTC. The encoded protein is CASSKQGSANYGYTF.

The CDR3 DNA is TGTGCCAGCCGAAGTCGGGCTAGCCAGAGCATGTTCTTC. Its protein is CASRSRASQSMFF. This chain links TRBV6-5 with TRBJ2-1; possibly TRBD2 for D (5 bases). The germline CDR1 and CDR2 sequences are MNHEY and SVGAGI. V shed 8 bases and J shed 15 bases, with 23 bases lying between them. CDR3 length: 13 residues.

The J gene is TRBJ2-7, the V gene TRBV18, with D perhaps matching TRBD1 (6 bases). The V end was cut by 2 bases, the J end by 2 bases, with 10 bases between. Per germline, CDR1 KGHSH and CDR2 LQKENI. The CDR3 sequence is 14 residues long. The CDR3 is CASSPVQGPYEQYF. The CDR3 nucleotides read TGTGCCAGCTCACCAGTACAGGGACCCTACGAGCAGTACTTC. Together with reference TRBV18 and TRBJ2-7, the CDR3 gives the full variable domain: NAGVMQNPRHLVRRRGQEARLRCSPMKGHSHVYWYRQLPEEGLKFMVYLQKENIIDESGMPKERFSAEFPKEGPSILRIQQVVRGDSAAYFCASSPVQGPYEQYFGPGTRLTVT.

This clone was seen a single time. The CDR3, as DNA: TGTGCCAGCAGCTTGACAGGGTCAGGATATGAAAAACTGTTTTTT. It is translated as CASSLTGSGYEKLFF. The rearrangement uses TRBV7-9 and TRBJ1-4; 7 bases are shared with TRBD1. Trimming at V came to 3 bases and at J to 6 bases, leaving 7 bases not matched to a gene. Germline CDR1 SEHNR, CDR2 FQNEAQ (reference sequence). The length of the CDR3 is 15 residues.

The CDR3 loop reads CASSLIGRRNEQFF. DNA for the CDR3: TGTGCCAGCAGCTTAATAGGGAGGAGGAATGAGCAGTTCTTC. This chain uses TRBV11-1 with TRBJ2-1; possibly TRBD2 for D (6 bases). Germline V gives CDR1 SGHAT, CDR2 FQDESV (reference sequence). The V end was cut by 2 bases, the J end by 7 bases, with 12 bases between. The CDR3 contains 14 residues. The full variable domain, completed using reference TRBV11-1 and TRBJ2-1, is EAEVAQSPRYKITEKSQAVAFWCDPISGHATLYWYRQILGQGPELLVQFQDESVVDDSQLPKDRFSAERLKGVDSTLKIQPAELGDSAMYLCASSLIGRRNEQFFGPGTRLTVL.

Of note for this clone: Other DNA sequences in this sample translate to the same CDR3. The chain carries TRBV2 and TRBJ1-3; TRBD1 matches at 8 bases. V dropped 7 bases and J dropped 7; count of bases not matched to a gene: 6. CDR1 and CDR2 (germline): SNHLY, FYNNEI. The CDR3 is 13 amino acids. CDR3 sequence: CASIDRGGNTIYF. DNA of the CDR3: TGTGCCAGCATCGACAGGGGAGGCAACACCATATATTTT.

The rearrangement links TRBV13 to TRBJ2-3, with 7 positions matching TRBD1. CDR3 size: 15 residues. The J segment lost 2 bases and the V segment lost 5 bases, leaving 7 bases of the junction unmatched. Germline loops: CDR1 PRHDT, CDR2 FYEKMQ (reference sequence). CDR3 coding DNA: TGTGCCAGCAGCAATTCGGGACAGCTCACAGATACGCAGTATTTT. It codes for CASSNSGQLTDTQYF.

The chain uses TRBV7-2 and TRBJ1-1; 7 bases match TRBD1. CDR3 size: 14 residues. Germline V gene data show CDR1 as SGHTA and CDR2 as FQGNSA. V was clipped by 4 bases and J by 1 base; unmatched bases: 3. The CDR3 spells CASSWRQGNTEAFF. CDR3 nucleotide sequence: TGTGCCAGCAGCTGGCGACAGGGGAACACTGAAGCTTTCTTT.